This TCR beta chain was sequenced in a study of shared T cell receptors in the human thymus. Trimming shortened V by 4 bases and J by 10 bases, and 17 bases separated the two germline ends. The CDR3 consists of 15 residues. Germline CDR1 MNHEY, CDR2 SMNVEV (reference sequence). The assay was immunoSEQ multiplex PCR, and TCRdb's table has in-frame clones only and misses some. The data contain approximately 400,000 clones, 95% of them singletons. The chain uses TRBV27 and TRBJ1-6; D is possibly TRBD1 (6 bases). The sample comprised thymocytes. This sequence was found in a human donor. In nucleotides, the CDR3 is TGTGCCAGCAGTTCCAACAGGGCTTTCAAATCACCCCTCCACTTT. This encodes CASSSNRAFKSPLHF.